A single sample gave rise to the 17 T cell receptor beta chains below, sequenced in a study of beta chain features in type 1 diabetes. Every isolated RNA sample was fully reverse transcribed, so sequencing captured expressed TCRB transcripts. Only in-frame clones appear in the TCRdb table, and some are missing; sequencing was by immunoSEQ multiplex PCR. The sample includes hundreds of thousands of clones, roughly 15% of them seen just once. Sequencing used naive CD4+ T cells from blood. These receptors all come from a man younger than 30 in good health.

This clone was seen a handful of times. V is TRBV14 and J is TRBJ1-2; D remains unclear. The germline V gene has CDR1 SGHDN and CDR2 FVKESK. The CDR3 has 17 amino acids. V lost 1 base, J lost 6 bases, and 21 bases lay in between. CDR3 DNA sequence: TGTGCCAGCAGCCAAGCCCGAGTAATAACGACGGTTGATGGCTACACCTTC. Amino acids: CASSQARVITTVDGYTF.

This clone was seen only a few times. The gene calls are TRBV28 and TRBJ1-1; maybe TRBD1 (6 bases). The CDR3 extends over 14 amino acids. Germline V gives CDR1 MDHEN, CDR2 SYDVKM. V was shortened by 2 bases and J by 7 bases, with 14 bases between the two germline ends. CDR3 residues: CASSLGWGAVEAFF. The CDR3 DNA reads as TGTGCCAGCAGTTTAGGGTGGGGGGCCGTTGAAGCTTTCTTT. The full variable domain, in which reference TRBV28 and TRBJ1-1 provide the parts outside the CDR3, is DVKVTQSSRYLVKRTGEKVFLECVQDMDHENMFWYRQDPGLGLRLIYFSYDVKMKEKGDIPEGYSVSREKKERFSLILESASTNQTSMYLCASSLGWGAVEAFFGQGTRLTVV.

The V and J genes are TRBV5-1 and TRBJ2-2; 7 bases match TRBD2. CDR1 and CDR2 from the germline V gene are SGHRS and YFSETQ. The CDR3 totals 16 residues. The J segment lost 6 bases and the V segment lost 4 bases, leaving 12 bases of the junction unmatched. The CDR3 sequence: CASSPGSGGVAGELFF. The CDR3 DNA follows: TGCGCCAGCAGCCCCGGTTCGGGAGGAGTTGCCGGGGAGCTGTTTTTT.

This clone was seen a handful of times. V and J are TRBV9 and TRBJ1-2, with D possibly being TRBD1 (6 bases). Germline V gene data show CDR1 as SGDLS and CDR2 as YYNGEE. This CDR3 comprises 13 residues. The V and J ends lost 4 bases and 6 bases respectively, with 13 bases between them. The CDR3 is CASSSRTDDGYTF. CDR3 DNA sequence: TGTGCCAGCAGCTCCCGGACAGATGATGGCTACACCTTC.

The V call is TRBV11-2, the J call TRBJ2-7; TRBD2 matches 8 bases. The V gene end was trimmed by 5 bases and the J gene end by 3 bases; junction bases not matched to a gene: 9. The CDR3 consists of 15 residues. The V gene's germline CDR1 is SGHAT and CDR2 FQNNGV. Here the CDR3 reads CASSRIAGSRYEQYF. CDR3 sequence (DNA): TGTGCCAGCAGCCGTATAGCGGGAAGCCGCTACGAGCAGTACTTC.

In its sample, this clone was seen a few times. The V and J genes are TRBV19 and TRBJ2-3; 9 bases fit TRBD2. With V trimmed by 5 bases and J by 2 bases, 5 bases remained unmatched. There are 15 residues in the CDR3. The germline CDR1 and CDR2 sequences are LNHDA and SQIVND (reference sequence). The CDR3 nucleotides are TGTGCCAGTAGTTTGATAGCGGGAGACACAGATACGCAGTATTTT. Amino acids: CASSLIAGDTDTQYF.

A single count supports this clone. The rearrangement uses TRBV27 and TRBJ2-1; 8 nucleotides match TRBD2. Germline V gene sequence: CDR1 MNHEY, CDR2 SMNVEV (reference sequence). Trimming at V came to 6 bases and at J to 0 bases, leaving 7 bases not matched to a gene. This CDR3 comprises 16 residues. CDR3 protein: CASRGLDASSYNEQFF. CDR3 coding DNA: TGTGCCAGCAGGGGACTAGACGCCAGCTCCTACAATGAGCAGTTCTTC.

The CDR3 reads CASNRGGPNYGYTF. Written as DNA, the CDR3 is TGTGCCAGCAACCGAGGAGGACCTAACTATGGCTACACCTTC. The gene calls are TRBV27 and TRBJ1-2; D remains ambiguous. The germline V and J ends were trimmed by 7 bases and 0 bases, with 12 bases remaining between them. Germline-derived CDR1 and CDR2 are MNHEY and SMNVEV (reference sequence). The CDR3 consists of 14 residues.

This clone was recorded a few times. The V gene is TRBV25-1, the J gene TRBJ1-2, with 9 bases that match TRBD1. This CDR3 region has 13 residues. V lost 8 bases and J lost 0; bases outside the gene matches: 1. Germline V gives CDR1 MGHDK, CDR2 SYGVNS. CDR3 nucleotides: TGTGCCAGCCGGGACAGGGCTAACTATGGCTACACCTTC. As protein: CASRDRANYGYTF.

The J gene is TRBJ2-7, the V gene TRBV9; TRBD1 aligns across 9 bases. V was pared by 4 bases and J by 2 bases, with 4 bases of the junction left unmatched. The CDR3 totals 14 residues. Germline lookup yields CDR1 SGDLS and CDR2 YYNGEE. This chain's CDR3 is CASSIGQGTYEQYF. Here the CDR3 DNA reads TGTGCCAGCAGCATCGGACAGGGGACCTACGAGCAGTACTTC.

This clone came up a few times. The chain employs TRBV27 and TRBJ2-1, with 7 bases that match TRBD1. V lost 5 bases and J lost 4; bases outside the gene matches: 11. The germline gives CDR1 MNHEY, CDR2 SMNVEV (reference sequence). This CDR3 has 16 residues. CDR3: CASSRHRTGTYNEQFF. CDR3 in DNA: TGTGCCAGCAGTCGCCACCGGACAGGAACATACAATGAGCAGTTCTTC.

This sequence joins TRBV28 and TRBJ2-6; possible D gene TRBD1, 6 bases. The germline CDR1 and CDR2 sequences are MDHEN and SYDVKM. This CDR3 has 17 amino acids. V was trimmed by 6 bases and J by 1 base, leaving 16 bases between them. The CDR3 spells CASSPIQGRSGANVLTF. CDR3 nucleotides: TGTGCCAGCAGCCCGATACAGGGAAGGTCTGGGGCCAACGTCCTGACTTTC. The full variable domain, in which reference TRBV28 and TRBJ2-6 provide the parts outside the CDR3, is DVKVTQSSRYLVKRTGEKVFLECVQDMDHENMFWYRQDPGLGLRLIYFSYDVKMKEKGDIPEGYSVSREKKERFSLILESASTNQTSMYLCASSPIQGRSGANVLTFGAGSRLTVL.

This clone was observed a handful of times. The V and J genes are TRBV25-1 and TRBJ1-2; 9 positions agree with TRBD1. Trimming cost V 5 bases and J 3 bases; bases outside gene matches: 7. The germline CDR1 and CDR2 sequences are MGHDK and SYGVNS. The CDR3 is 15 amino acids. CDR3 amino acids: CASSPGTGIHYGYTF. The CDR3, as DNA: TGTGCCAGCAGTCCCGGGACAGGGATCCACTATGGCTACACCTTC.

V and J are TRBV15 and TRBJ2-3; 9 bases map to TRBD1. This CDR3 region has 17 residues. CDR1 is LNHNV, CDR2 YYDKDF, per germline (reference sequence). Losses at the gene ends were 1 base for V and 3 bases for J; bases not matched to a gene: 8. CDR3 nucleotides: TGTGCCACCAGCAGAGGAATACAGGGGGCGGGTACAGATACGCAGTATTTT. Encoded protein: CATSRGIQGAGTDTQYF.

The rearrangement uses TRBV7-2 and TRBJ2-7; D perhaps matches TRBD2 (5 bases). The CDR3 runs 13 residues. CDR1 is SGHTA, CDR2 FQGNSA, per germline. V lost 0 bases to trimming and J lost 7 bases, with 10 bases between them. In nucleotides, the CDR3 is TGTGCCAGCAGCTTAGCGATCCGGGGTGAGCAGTACTTC. Amino acids: CASSLAIRGEQYF.

The genes are TRBV5-6 and TRBJ2-7, with a possible D match to TRBD1 (6 bases). Trimming cost V 4 bases and J 6 bases, with 11 bases left between them. This CDR3 is 12 amino acids long. Germline V lookup: CDR1 SGHDT, CDR2 YYEEEE. CDR3 amino acids: CASSRQELEQYF. The DNA of the CDR3 is TGTGCCAGCAGCCGACAGGAGCTCGAGCAGTACTTC.

V and J are TRBV7-9 and TRBJ1-1, with a weak D call TRBD1 (5 bases). Between the trimmed V and J ends, which lost 6 bases and 2 bases, there was a span of 19 bases. Germline V CDR1 and CDR2: SEHNR, FQNEAQ (reference sequence). The CDR3 extends over 16 amino acids. Here the CDR3 reads CASSFQVPGGNTEAFF. The CDR3 coding sequence is TGTGCCAGCAGTTTCCAGGTACCCGGGGGAAACACTGAAGCTTTCTTT.